Below are 15 T cell receptor beta chains sequenced from a single sample in a study of blood T cell repertoires in COVID-19. Using immunoSEQ multiplex PCR, the repertoire was profiled, and TCRdb retains in-frame clones only, with some absent. In the table there are 150,000 or so clones, over 60% of which are singletons. The material sequenced was peripheral blood. These receptors came from a woman aged 45 to 65 with active or convalescent COVID-19.

This clone was found a few times. The chain couples TRBV19 to TRBJ2-1; the match to TRBD1 covers 7 bases. Germline V gene lookup returns CDR1 LNHDA and CDR2 SQIVND (reference sequence). This CDR3 comprises 13 residues. V lost 4 bases to trimming and J lost 4 bases; unmatched junction nucleotides: 1. DNA of the CDR3: TGTGCCAGTAGTACCAGGGGGTACAATGAGCAGTTCTTC. Protein sequence: CASSTRGYNEQFF.

There are a few counts of this clone. The genes are TRBV20-1 and TRBJ1-5; no definite D call. This CDR3 has 12 residues. V dropped 3 bases and J dropped 3 bases, with 6 bases sitting between them. Germline CDR1 is DFQATT and CDR2 is SNEGSKA (reference sequence). CDR3 residues: CSASLPNQPQHF. The CDR3 DNA follows: TGCAGTGCTAGTCTCCCCAATCAGCCCCAGCATTTT.

The V and J genes are TRBV29-1 and TRBJ1-1; D unclear. Trimming took 0 bases from V and 10 from J, leaving 9 bases between them. From germline, CDR1 is SQVTM and CDR2 ANQGSEA. The CDR3 consists of 11 residues. CDR3 in DNA: TGCAGCGTTGAAGATCGCCCAGGAGCTTTCTTT. Its translation is CSVEDRPGAFF.

V is TRBV19 and J is TRBJ2-2, with a tentative D call TRBD1 (6 bases). Trimming cost V 1 base and J 5 bases, with 8 bases left between them. From germline, CDR1 is LNHDA and CDR2 SQIVND (reference sequence). This CDR3 comprises 14 residues. CDR3 bases: TGTGCCAGTAGTATAGGTCAGGGGACCGGGGAGCTGTTTTTT. This codes for CASSIGQGTGELFF.

This chain uses TRBV7-9 with TRBJ1-2; D perhaps matches TRBD1 (5 bases). Germline lookup yields CDR1 SEHNR and CDR2 FQNEAQ (reference sequence). V was trimmed by 5 bases and J by 2 bases, leaving 18 bases between them. There are 16 residues in the CDR3. The chain's CDR3 is CASSPRMRGSNYGYTF. In nucleotides, the CDR3 is TGTGCCAGCAGCCCCCGGATGCGGGGCTCAAACTATGGCTACACCTTC.

CDR3 DNA: TGTGCCAGCAGCGGACAGGGGACCACCCGAAACTATGGCTACACCTTC. This codes for CASSGQGTTRNYGYTF. The chain employs TRBV6-2 or TRBV6-3 and TRBJ1-2, with 9 positions matching TRBD1. The germline V gene has CDR1 MNHEY and CDR2 SVGEGT. The CDR3 is 16 amino acids. V lost 6 bases to trimming and J lost 2 bases; unmatched junction nucleotides: 10.

The J gene is TRBJ2-2, the V gene TRBV5-8; possibly TRBD1 for D (5 bases). This CDR3 is 17 amino acids long. Trimming took 2 bases from V and 3 from J, leaving 17 bases between them. Germline-derived CDR1 and CDR2 are SGHTS and YDEGEE. In nucleotides, the CDR3 is TGTGCCAGCAGCTTTCTCCAGGGCCTCGGGTACACCGGGGAGCTGTTTTTT. The encoded protein is CASSFLQGLGYTGELFF.

This chain connects TRBV30 to TRBJ2-7; 7 positions match TRBD2. This CDR3 has 15 amino acids. Germline CDR1 is GTSNPN and CDR2 is SVGIG (reference sequence). V lost 4 bases to trimming and J lost 0 bases; unmatched junction nucleotides: 9. This CDR3 reads CAWTPPGLLSYEQYF. The CDR3 DNA reads TGTGCCTGGACGCCTCCGGGACTACTCTCCTACGAGCAGTACTTC.

The chain employs TRBV18 and TRBJ1-2; 9 bases fit TRBD1. The CDR3 consists of 16 residues. Losses at the gene ends were 3 bases for V and 4 bases for J; bases not matched to a gene: 9. Germline CDR1 is KGHSH and CDR2 is LQKENI. This chain's CDR3 is CASSPQGTGNSYGYTF. As DNA, the CDR3 is TGTGCCAGCTCACCCCAGGGGACAGGGAATTCCTATGGCTACACCTTC.

The sample holds a few counts of this clone. J is TRBJ2-4 and V is TRBV6-1; D perhaps matches TRBD1 (7 bases). The CDR3 contains 17 residues. Deletions cut 7 bases from V and 0 bases from J, with 19 bases between. Germline V lookup: CDR1 MNHNS, CDR2 SASEGT. The CDR3 region is CASIDGRGTVAKNIQYF. For the CDR3, the DNA is TGTGCCAGCATTGACGGCAGGGGGACTGTAGCCAAAAACATTCAGTACTTC.

V usage is TRBV5-1 and J usage is TRBJ2-7; D gene uncertain. The CDR3 extends over 13 amino acids. Germline V gives CDR1 SGHRS, CDR2 YFSETQ. V dropped 5 bases and J dropped 1 base, with 10 bases sitting between them. The CDR3 DNA follows: TGCGCCAGCAGAGTACGAGGTTCCTACGAGCAGTACTTC. Protein product: CASRVRGSYEQYF.

V gene TRBV3-1 (or the pseudogene TRBV3-2) combines with J gene TRBJ2-1; a weak D match, TRBD2 (5 bases). CDR3 length: 14 residues. The V and J ends lost 3 bases and 10 bases respectively, with 16 bases between them. CDR1 is LGHDT, CDR2 YNNKEL, per germline (reference sequence). CDR3 sequence: CASSHQASRGEQFF. The DNA of the CDR3 is TGTGCCAGCAGCCACCAAGCAAGCCGAGGGGAGCAGTTCTTC.

The CDR3 DNA is TGTGCCAGCAGTAAAACAACCCAGGGTCGAGGCTACACCTTC. This gives the protein CASSKTTQGRGYTF. The genes are TRBV28 and TRBJ1-2; the D gene is possibly TRBD1 (5 bases). The V gene's germline CDR1 is MDHEN and CDR2 SYDVKM. Trimming took 5 bases from V and 8 from J, leaving 18 bases between them. The CDR3 loop spans 14 amino acids.

The V and J genes are TRBV30 and TRBJ1-1, with D uncertain. The CDR3 has 13 amino acids. The ends were cut back, 2 bases at V and 5 bases at J, with 12 bases in the middle. From germline, CDR1 is GTSNPN and CDR2 SVGIG (reference sequence). CDR3 bases: TGTGCCTGGAGTTCGGGGTTCCGTACTGAAGCTTTCTTT. This codes for CAWSSGFRTEAFF.

The rearrangement links TRBV15 to TRBJ1-5, with TRBD1 as a possible D gene (6 bases). Trimming took 1 base from V and 1 from J, leaving 11 bases between them. CDR3 length: 16 amino acids. The germline gives CDR1 LNHNV, CDR2 YYDKDF (reference sequence). CDR3 sequence: CATSRGGTHSNQPQHF. The CDR3 nucleotides are TGTGCCACCAGCAGAGGAGGGACACACAGCAATCAGCCCCAGCATTTT.